This TCR beta chain was observed in a study of Tregs in tolerant kidney transplant recipients. J gave up 6 bases and V 4 bases, and 10 bases lay outside the gene matches. This CDR3 comprises 15 residues. Germline V gene lookup returns CDR1 LGHNA and CDR2 YNFKEQ. Libraries were prepared by immunoSEQ multiplex PCR; TCRdb keeps only in-frame clonotypes and omits some of them. The sample comprises about 60,000 clones, roughly 92% of which are singletons, and approximately 11% rests with the top ten. The sequence was collected from a human donor who received a combined kidney and bone marrow transplant. The sequencing here drew on CD8+ T cells from blood, taken before the transplant. V usage is TRBV4-2 and J usage is TRBJ2-3; 7 bases line up with TRBD1. The CDR3 nucleotides are TGTGCCAGCAGCCGCCTCATAGAAGGGGGCGATACGCAGTATTTT. This gives the protein CASSRLIEGGDTQYF.